Listed below are T cell receptor beta chains from one sample, sequenced in a study of healthy donors' naive CD4 and CD8 T cells. TCRdb processed the reads anew with MiXCR; each CDR3 protein has one entry. This sample has about 180,000 distinct CDR3 sequences, with over 60% found just once. Material: naive CD4+ and CD8+ T cells sorted from blood, pooled from several donors. These receptors all come from a pool of human donors in good health; the sample pools cells from several healthy donors. Both conserved end residues are part of each CDR3. The D gene is left open where the match is weak. Clone size, where shown, is once, few, many, or a class for clones that have expanded.

V gene	clone size	D gene	J gene	CDR3 DNA	CDR3 protein
TRBV29-1	few	TRBD1	TRBJ2-7	TGCAGCGTTAGGACAGGGTCCTCCTACGAGCAGTACTTC	CSVRTGSSYEQYF
TRBV19	-	-	TRBJ1-1	TGTGCCAGTACCTCCACGGGGAGTAACCTTCTCCCCAACACTGAAGCTTTCTTT	CASTSTGSNLLPNTEAFF
TRBV19	-	-	TRBJ1-5	TGTGCCAGTACCCCGATCGGGGGAGGTGGTCAGCCCCAGCATTTT	CASTPIGGGGQPQHF
TRBV19	-	-	TRBJ1-5	TGTGCCAGTAGCCCCTTTACAGGACCTAGCAATCAGCCCCAGCATTTT	CASSPFTGPSNQPQHF
TRBV29-1	-	-	TRBJ2-1	TGCAGCGCAGCAGAGGGCCTTGAGCAGTTCTTC	CSAAEGLEQFF
TRBV27	-	-	TRBJ1-1	TGTGCCAGCAGTTTATCGACAGGCTACACTGAAGCTTTCTTT	CASSLSTGYTEAFF
TRBV6-2/TRBV6-3	-	-	TRBJ2-7	TGTGCCAGCAGTTACCGCGGGGGCTCGTCCTACGAGCAGTACTTC	CASSYRGGSSYEQYF
TRBV29-1	-	TRBD2	TRBJ2-1	TGCAGCGTTGCGGCACTAGCGGGATACAATGAGCAGTTCTTC	CSVAALAGYNEQFF
TRBV14	-	TRBD1	TRBJ2-2	TGTGCCAGCAGTTCGGGACAGGGGGCCGCCGGGGAGCTGTTTTTT	CASSSGQGAAGELFF
TRBV27	once	-	TRBJ1-1	TGTGCCAGCAGTTTACGGTTCGGGGCCGGTGAAGCTTTCTTT	CASSLRFGAGEAFF
TRBV19	-	TRBD1	TRBJ1-2	TGTGCCAGTAGTCCCGGGACAGGGGACTATGGCTACACCTTC	CASSPGTGDYGYTF
TRBV5-1	-	-	TRBJ2-1	TGCGCCAGCAGCTTGGAGACGGCAGACAATGAGCAGTTCTTC	CASSLETADNEQFF
TRBV19	-	-	TRBJ2-3	TGTGCCAGTAGTATAGCCGGACAGGCACCGGGAGTGGTGGAGACGCAGTATTTT	CASSIAGQAPGVVETQYF
TRBV18	-	-	TRBJ2-1	TGTGCCAGCTCACCCCAAGCGGCTAACAATGAGCAGTTCTTC	CASSPQAANNEQFF
TRBV29-1	-	TRBD2	TRBJ2-1	TGCAGCGTTGTTAGCGGGGGATTGTACAATGAGCAGTTCTTC	CSVVSGGLYNEQFF
TRBV5-5	once	TRBD2	TRBJ2-7	TGTGCCAGCAGCCTGACTAGCGGGGGGATCTACGAGCAGTACTTC	CASSLTSGGIYEQYF
TRBV6-5	-	TRBD1	TRBJ2-7	TGTGCCAGCAGTTACTGGGGACAGGACACCTCCCGAGAGCAGTACTTC	CASSYWGQDTSREQYF
TRBV27	-	-	TRBJ2-5	TGTGCCAGCAGCTACGCGGGGACCCAGTACTTC	CASSYAGTQYF
TRBV19	-	-	TRBJ1-2	TGTGCCAGTAGTCCATCAGGGGCCGCGAAACTCCACTATGGCTACACCTTC	CASSPSGAAKLHYGYTF
TRBV5-4	-	-	TRBJ2-7	TGTGCCAGCAGCTTGGAGGGGAGATCCTACGAGCAGTACTTC	CASSLEGRSYEQYF
TRBV11-1	-	-	TRBJ1-1	TGTGCCAGCAGCTTACTTTGGGGAGACACTGAAGCTTTCTTT	CASSLLWGDTEAFF
TRBV6-5	-	-	TRBJ2-3	TGTGCCAGCAGTGACTCAAGGAGTACAGATACGCAGTATTTT	CASSDSRSTDTQYF
TRBV6-2/TRBV6-3	-	-	TRBJ2-5	TGTGCCAGCAGTTTGACAGGCTTGCGGGAGACCCAGTACTTC	CASSLTGLRETQYF
TRBV20-1	-	TRBD1	TRBJ2-5	TGCAGTGCTCTTCCGGGACAGCAAGAGACCCAGTACTTC	CSALPGQQETQYF
TRBV4-2	-	TRBD1	TRBJ1-3	TGTGCCAGCAGCCAGGACAGGAATCCTGGAAACACCATATATTTT	CASSQDRNPGNTIYF
TRBV29-1	-	-	TRBJ2-1	TGCAGCGTGGGCAGGGACTCCTACAATGAGCAGTTCTTC	CSVGRDSYNEQFF
TRBV4-2	-	TRBD2	TRBJ2-7	TGTGCCAGCAGCCAAGATCGGCTAGCGGGAGGACACCCTTCCAACGAGCAGTACTTC	CASSQDRLAGGHPSNEQYF
TRBV13	-	TRBD1	TRBJ2-1	TGTGCCAGCAGCTTAGCGCAGGGGGCTCATGAGCAGTTCTTC	CASSLAQGAHEQFF
TRBV29-1	-	TRBD2	TRBJ2-7	TGCAGCGTTGAAGTTTTCAATAGCGGGAATCAGGACGAGCAGTACTTC	CSVEVFNSGNQDEQYF
TRBV29-1	-	-	TRBJ1-3	TGCAGCGCCAAGTCAGTCGACTCTGGAAACACCATATATTTT	CSAKSVDSGNTIYF
TRBV5-4	-	-	TRBJ2-7	TGTGCCAGCAGCTTGGGCTTAGCGGAGAGCTCCTACGAGCAGTACTTC	CASSLGLAESSYEQYF
TRBV6-2/TRBV6-3	-	TRBD1	TRBJ2-1	TGTGCCAGCACCGGGACAGGGCAATACAATGAGCAGTTCTTC	CASTGTGQYNEQFF
TRBV29-1	-	TRBD2	TRBJ2-5	TGCAGCGTTGAGGTAGCGGGGTTCCAAGAGACCCAGTACTTC	CSVEVAGFQETQYF
TRBV5-5	-	TRBD2	TRBJ2-2	TGTGCCAGCAGCCCTTTTAGGACTAGCGGGACGAACACCGGGGAGCTGTTTTTT	CASSPFRTSGTNTGELFF
TRBV6-5	-	TRBD2	TRBJ2-3	TGTGCCAGCAGTTACGTATTAGCGGGATCCACAGATACGCAGTATTTT	CASSYVLAGSTDTQYF
TRBV20-1	-	-	TRBJ1-1	TGCAGTCGGGGAAACGCTGAAGCTTTCTTT	CSRGNAEAFF
TRBV27	-	-	TRBJ2-7	TGTGCCAGCAGCCGCGAGCGGAGTGGGTCCTACGAGCAGTACTTC	CASSRERSGSYEQYF
TRBV29-1	-	-	TRBJ1-2	TGCAGCGTTGGGACAGATGGCTACACCTTC	CSVGTDGYTF
TRBV20-1	few	-	TRBJ2-7	TGCAGTGCTAGAGATTATCACGAGCAGTACTTC	CSARDYHEQYF
TRBV29-1	once	-	TRBJ1-1	TGCAGCGTAAGACACACACCGAACACTGAAGCTTTCTTT	CSVRHTPNTEAFF
TRBV6-2/TRBV6-3	-	TRBD1	TRBJ1-5	TGTGCCAGCAGTATCCGGACAGGGGGCGATCAGCCCCAGCATTTT	CASSIRTGGDQPQHF
TRBV10-3	-	TRBD2	TRBJ2-1	TGTGCCATCTCCCGGGAGGATGAGCAGTTCTTC	CAISREDEQFF
TRBV19	-	-	TRBJ1-5	TGTGCCAGTAGTATTGAAGGGCCCGGTCAGCCCCAGCATTTT	CASSIEGPGQPQHF
TRBV20-1	-	TRBD1	TRBJ2-5	TGCAGTGCTAAGCTGACAGGGAAGGGTGGGGAGACCCAGTACTTC	CSAKLTGKGGETQYF
TRBV29-1	-	-	TRBJ2-7	TGCAGCGTTGAAAGGAGTCAGGGATCCTACGAGCAGTACTTC	CSVERSQGSYEQYF
TRBV6-1	-	-	TRBJ1-5	TGTGCCAGCAGTGAACCGCACAGGGTTAGCAATCAGCCCCAGCATTTT	CASSEPHRVSNQPQHF
TRBV29-1	few	-	TRBJ1-1	TGCAGCGTTGAACACAGGGACGGCACTGAAGCTTTCTTT	CSVEHRDGTEAFF
TRBV19	-	-	TRBJ2-7	TGTGCCAGTAGGTCCGAGCGGCTCTCCTACGAGCAGTACTTC	CASRSERLSYEQYF
TRBV2	-	TRBD2	TRBJ2-1	TGTGCCAGTAAGGGCGGGAGCTCCTACAATGAGCAGTTCTTC	CASKGGSSYNEQFF
TRBV4-3	-	-	TRBJ2-3	TGTGCCAGCAGCCAAGACAGCCGGGCAGCCGATACGCAGTATTTT	CASSQDSRAADTQYF
TRBV6-2/TRBV6-3	-	-	TRBJ1-1	TGTGCCAGCAGTTACTATCAGGCGGGGCGAGACACTGAAGCTTTCTTT	CASSYYQAGRDTEAFF
TRBV19	-	TRBD2	TRBJ2-1	TGTGCCAGCTTAGCGGGGCCCGTCGATGAGCAGTTCTTC	CASLAGPVDEQFF
TRBV5-1	few	-	TRBJ2-1	TGCGCCAGCAGCCCCGAATCGGGCTCCTACAATGAGCAGTTCTTC	CASSPESGSYNEQFF
TRBV20-1	-	-	TRBJ2-1	TGCAGTGCTAGAGATAAGTTTACGGCTAGCGCGGATTTC	CSARDKFTASADF
TRBV4-1	once	TRBD1	TRBJ2-1	TGCGCCAACAGCCATTACCGTTCCGGGACAGGGGCCTACAATGAGCAGTTCTTC	CANSHYRSGTGAYNEQFF
TRBV11-3	once	-	TRBJ2-5	TGTGCCAGCAGCTTACGAACCCCCAGCGCGCAAGAGACCCAGTACTTC	CASSLRTPSAQETQYF
TRBV27	-	-	TRBJ1-1	TGTGCCAGCAGTTACACCCACAGGGATTGGACTGAAGCTTTCTTT	CASSYTHRDWTEAFF